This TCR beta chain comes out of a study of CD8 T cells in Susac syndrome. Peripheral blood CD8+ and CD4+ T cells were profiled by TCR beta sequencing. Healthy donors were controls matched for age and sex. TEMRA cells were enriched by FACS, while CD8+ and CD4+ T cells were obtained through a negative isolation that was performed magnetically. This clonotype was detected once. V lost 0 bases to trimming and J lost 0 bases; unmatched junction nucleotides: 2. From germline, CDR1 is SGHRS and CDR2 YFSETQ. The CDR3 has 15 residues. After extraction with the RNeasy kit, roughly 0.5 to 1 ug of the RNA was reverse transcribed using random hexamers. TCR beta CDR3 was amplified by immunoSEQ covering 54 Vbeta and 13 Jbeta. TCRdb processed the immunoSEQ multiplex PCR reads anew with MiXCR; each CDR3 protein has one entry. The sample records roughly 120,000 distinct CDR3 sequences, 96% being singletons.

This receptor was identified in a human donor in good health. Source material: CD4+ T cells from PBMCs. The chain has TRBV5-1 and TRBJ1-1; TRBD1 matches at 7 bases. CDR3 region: CASSLEGQVNTEAFF. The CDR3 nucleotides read TGCGCCAGCAGCTTGGAAGGACAGGTGAACACTGAAGCTTTCTTT.